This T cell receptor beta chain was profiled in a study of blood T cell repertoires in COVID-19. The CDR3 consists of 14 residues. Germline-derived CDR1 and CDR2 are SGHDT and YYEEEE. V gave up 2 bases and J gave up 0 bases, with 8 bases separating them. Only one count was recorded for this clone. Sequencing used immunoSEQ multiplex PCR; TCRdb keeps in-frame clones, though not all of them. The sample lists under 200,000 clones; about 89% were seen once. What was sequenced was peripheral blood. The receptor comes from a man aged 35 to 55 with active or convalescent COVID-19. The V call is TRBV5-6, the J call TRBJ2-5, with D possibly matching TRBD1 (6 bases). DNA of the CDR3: TGTGCCAGCAGCTTAGGGGGAAACCAAGAGACCCAGTACTTC. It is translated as CASSLGGNQETQYF.